These T cell receptor beta chains were read from a single sample in a study of CD8 T cells in Susac syndrome. TCRdb fed the immunoSEQ multiplex PCR reads into MiXCR, producing one record per CDR3 protein. The profile shows roughly 200,000 distinct CDR3 sequences, approximately 94% of them singletons. The source material was CD4+ T cells from PBMCs. The source is a human donor with Susac syndrome. CDR3s include the opening cysteine and the closing phenylalanine or tryptophan. The D gene is left open where the match is weak. Only some rows state a clone size, as once, few, many or a class for expanded clones.

-,12,TRBV6-1,few,TRBJ2-1,TGTGCCAGCGGGAGGAAAAACAATGAGCAGTTCTTC,CASGRKNNEQFF
-,14,TRBV29-1,-,TRBJ1-1,TGCAGCGCCGCCCCGGGGGGGGCCCACACTGAAGCTTTCTTT,CSAAPGGAHTEAFF
TRBD2,16,TRBV29-1,once,TRBJ2-3,TGCAGCGTTGAATCTAGCGGGGCTTCTAGCACAGATACGCAGTATTTT,CSVESSGASSTDTQYF
-,15,TRBV7-8,-,TRBJ1-2,TGTGCCAGCAGCTTACAGGAGGGGTTAATGGATGGCTACACCTTC,CASSLQEGLMDGYTF
-,13,TRBV7-2,-,TRBJ2-7,TGTGCCAGCAGCATGGACAGTCACTACGAGCAGTACTTC,CASSMDSHYEQYF
-,16,TRBV30,-,TRBJ1-6,TGTGCCTGGAGTGTACCTCCGAGCTCCTATAATTCACCCCTCCACTTT,CAWSVPPSSYNSPLHF
-,13,TRBV29-1,-,TRBJ2-7,TGCAGCGTTGTCCAGCTCCTTCCCTACGAGCAGTACTTC,CSVVQLLPYEQYF
TRBD1,14,TRBV7-9,-,TRBJ2-6,TGTGCCAGCAGCTTAGATCGACAGGGAGACGTCCTGACTTTC,CASSLDRQGDVLTF
-,15,TRBV7-2,-,TRBJ2-1,TGTGCCAGCAGCTTACGGGGAAGCTCCTACAATGAGCAGTTCTTC,CASSLRGSSYNEQFF
-,14,TRBV24-1,-,TRBJ2-2,TGTGCCACCAGTGAAGAACACGACACCGGGGAGCTGTTTTTT,CATSEEHDTGELFF
-,13,TRBV11-2,-,TRBJ1-1,TGTGCCAGCAGCTTTCGAGGGGGAACTGAAGCTTTCTTT,CASSFRGGTEAFF
-,14,TRBV11-2,-,TRBJ2-1,TGTGCCAGCAGCTCCTACGGGGGCCGGGATGAGCAGTTCTTC,CASSSYGGRDEQFF
TRBD1,16,TRBV18,once,TRBJ1-4,TGTGCCAGCTCACCGGCTCCGGGACAGGGTAATGAAAAACTGTTTTTT,CASSPAPGQGNEKLFF
-,13,TRBV11-2,-,TRBJ2-7,TGTGCCAGCAGCGATTCGGTCCTCATGGAGCAGTACTTC,CASSDSVLMEQYF
TRBD1,15,TRBV12-3/TRBV12-4,-,TRBJ1-2,TGTGCCAGCACCCTATCGGGACAGGGGTACTATGGCTACACCTTC,CASTLSGQGYYGYTF
-,14,TRBV27,-,TRBJ2-5,TGTGCCAGCAGTTTGCTACGGAAGGGAGAGACCCAGTACTTC,CASSLLRKGETQYF
-,15,TRBV2,-,TRBJ2-2,TGTGCCAGCAGTGAAGCGCCAGCTGTAACCGGGGAGCTGTTTTTT,CASSEAPAVTGELFF
TRBD1,15,TRBV12-3/TRBV12-4,-,TRBJ1-2,TGTGCCAGCAGTTTCGGGCAGGGGGGAAACTATGGCTACACCTTC,CASSFGQGGNYGYTF
TRBD1,15,TRBV3-1,-,TRBJ2-1,TGTGCCAGCAGCCAAGAGGGACAGACCTACAATGAGCAGTTCTTC,CASSQEGQTYNEQFF
-,15,TRBV5-6,once,TRBJ1-4,TGTGCCAGCAGCTTGTCGGACAGAGGGAATGAAAAACTGTTTTTT,CASSLSDRGNEKLFF
-,13,TRBV20-1,-,TRBJ1-4,TGCAGTGCTTACCAGGGAGTTAATGAAAAACTGTTTTTT,CSAYQGVNEKLFF
-,14,TRBV27,-,TRBJ2-7,TGTGCCAGCAGTTTATTAGGTAGGGACCACGAGCAGTACTTC,CASSLLGRDHEQYF
-,12,TRBV29-1,-,TRBJ2-5,TGCAGCGTGCGCCGGGGTAAAGAGACCCAGTACTTC,CSVRRGKETQYF
-,14,TRBV20-1,-,TRBJ2-6,TGCAGTGCTCCGGATTACTCTGGGGCCAACGTCCTGACTTTC,CSAPDYSGANVLTF
-,16,TRBV6-6,-,TRBJ2-7,TGTGCCAGCAGTCCGATGGATAGAGCGGCCTCCTACGAGCAGTACTTC,CASSPMDRAASYEQYF
-,13,TRBV6-1,-,TRBJ1-2,TGTGCCAGCAGTGAATCGGGCCGAGATGGCTACACCTTC,CASSESGRDGYTF
-,15,TRBV12-5,-,TRBJ2-1,TGTGCTAGTGGCCAGCAGCGTAGCTCCTACAATGAGCAGTTCTTC,CASGQQRSSYNEQFF
-,14,TRBV7-2,-,TRBJ2-1,TGTGCCAGCAGCTTAAGGCGGTCTCCGACGGGGCAGTTCTTC,CASSLRRSPTGQFF
-,14,TRBV9,-,TRBJ2-7,TGTGCCAGCAGCTCAGGAACTACCCGCAACGAGCAGTACTTC,CASSSGTTRNEQYF
TRBD1,14,TRBV6-2/TRBV6-3,-,TRBJ1-5,TGTGCCAGCAGTCCCGGACAGGGTACTCAGCCCCAGCATTTT,CASSPGQGTQPQHF
TRBD1,12,TRBV29-1,-,TRBJ2-7,TGCAGCGCTGGGACAGGGGTCGACGAGCAGTACTTC,CSAGTGVDEQYF
-,13,TRBV3-1,-,TRBJ1-1,TGTGCCAGCAGCCGAAAGCTGGGGTCTGAAGCTTTCTTT,CASSRKLGSEAFF
-,15,TRBV9,-,TRBJ2-5,TGTGCCAGCAGCGCGGACCTCCTGCGGGGAGAGACCCAGTACTTC,CASSADLLRGETQYF
-,17,TRBV6-5,-,TRBJ2-6,TGTGCCAGCAGTTACTCAGAGGGGGTCTCTGGGGCCAACGTCCTGACTTTC,CASSYSEGVSGANVLTF
TRBD1,13,TRBV12-3/TRBV12-4,-,TRBJ1-4,TGTGCCAGCCAGGGGGCCGAGAGAGAAAAACTGTTTTTT,CASQGAEREKLFF
-,13,TRBV7-7,-,TRBJ2-3,TGTGCCAGCAGCTTACGGCTACAAGATACGCAGTATTTT,CASSLRLQDTQYF
-,15,TRBV14,-,TRBJ2-5,TGTGCCAGCAGCCAAGGAGCTAGCTACGTCCGGACCCAGTACTTC,CASSQGASYVRTQYF
-,13,TRBV2,few,TRBJ1-2,TGTGCCAGCAGTGACGGTGAGGCCTATGGCTACACCTTC,CASSDGEAYGYTF
TRBD2,14,TRBV9,-,TRBJ2-3,TGTGCCAGCAGCCTAGCGGCTAGCACAGATACGCAGTATTTT,CASSLAASTDTQYF
-,15,TRBV19,-,TRBJ2-3,TGTGCCAGTAGTTCCGCGCCGGGGGGCACAGATACGCAGTATTTT,CASSSAPGGTDTQYF
TRBD1,17,TRBV6-2/TRBV6-3,once,TRBJ2-7,TGTGCCAGCAGTTACCCACTGACAGGGTACGTCTCCTACGAGCAGTACTTC,CASSYPLTGYVSYEQYF
TRBD1,11,TRBV30,-,TRBJ1-6,TGTGCCTGGAGTTCAGGGGGGCCCCTCCACTTT,CAWSSGGPLHF
TRBD1,15,TRBV3-1,-,TRBJ1-1,TGTGCCAGCAGCCAATTCTCAGGGGGTTACACTGAAGCTTTCTTT,CASSQFSGGYTEAFF
TRBD2,14,TRBV20-1,-,TRBJ2-1,TGCAGTGGAGGACAGCGGGGGGGCTACAATGAGCAGTTCTTC,CSGGQRGGYNEQFF
-,12,TRBV2,-,TRBJ2-7,TGTGCCAGCAGCCCGGACACCCACGAGCAGTACTTC,CASSPDTHEQYF
TRBD2,13,TRBV18,-,TRBJ2-5,TGTGCCAGCTCCCCGGGAGGTGGAGAGACCCAGTACTTC,CASSPGGGETQYF
-,16,TRBV7-9,-,TRBJ1-2,TGTGCCAGCAGCTACCGGACGGATCTATCGAGGGATGGCTACACCTTC,CASSYRTDLSRDGYTF
-,13,TRBV27,-,TRBJ1-5,TGTGCCAGCAGTCCCCTACTGCAACAGCCCCAGCATTTT,CASSPLLQQPQHF
-,13,TRBV5-4,-,TRBJ1-2,TGTGCCAGCAGCTCCGACGGCGTCTATGGCTACACCTTC,CASSSDGVYGYTF
-,13,TRBV11-2,-,TRBJ2-5,TGTGCCAGCAGCCGAGGGACTGGGAGGACCCAGTACTTC,CASSRGTGRTQYF
-,13,TRBV6-2/TRBV6-3,-,TRBJ1-2,TGTGCCAGCAGTCTGGACATGTCTTATGGCTACACCTTC,CASSLDMSYGYTF
TRBD2,14,TRBV11-2,-,TRBJ2-1,TGTGCCAGCACCAAGAGGGAGGGAGACAATGAGCAGTTCTTC,CASTKREGDNEQFF
-,16,TRBV3-1,-,TRBJ2-3,TGTGCCAGCAGCCACAGACCGGGACGGTGCACAGATACGCAGTATTTT,CASSHRPGRCTDTQYF
-,15,TRBV19,-,TRBJ1-1,TGTGCCAGCTCTGAGGAGCCTTTATTAACGACTGAAGCTTTCTTT,CASSEEPLLTTEAFF
TRBD1,16,TRBV6-1,-,TRBJ2-6,TGTGCCAGCAGCCGGGACAGGGTCTCTGGGGCCAACGTCCTGACTTTC,CASSRDRVSGANVLTF
TRBD2,15,TRBV9,-,TRBJ2-5,TGTGCCAGCAGCGCTCAGACTAGCGGGGTGAAGACCCAGTACTTC,CASSAQTSGVKTQYF
TRBD1,16,TRBV7-9,-,TRBJ1-5,TGTGCCAGCGGGCTTGGGGAGACAGGGGGCAATCAGCCCCAGCATTTT,CASGLGETGGNQPQHF
TRBD1,16,TRBV20-1,-,TRBJ2-5,TGCAGTGCCAACAGAGGGACAGGGGGAGTTCAAGAGACCCAGTACTTC,CSANRGTGGVQETQYF
TRBD1,18,TRBV5-1,-,TRBJ2-5,TGCGCCAGCAGCCAGCAAGTCCCGGGACAGGGTGACGGCGAGACCCAGTACTTC,CASSQQVPGQGDGETQYF
-,15,TRBV5-4,few,TRBJ1-1,TGTGCCAGCAGCTTGGAGGTGGGAGGAAACACTGAAGCTTTCTTT,CASSLEVGGNTEAFF